This passage covers 5 T cell receptor beta chains from one sample sequenced in a study of T cells in Graves' hyperthyroidism and ophthalmopathy (dated 2019 in TCRdb). Libraries were made using multiplex PCR. The sequencing machine was an Illumina HiSeq 2000. Amplification of TCR beta CDR3 regions was carried out from RNA transcripts. The first round of RT-PCR for the TCR CDR3 was performed with the HTBI primer set and the Qiagen OneStep RT-PCR kit. TCRdb took the public reads, trimmed them with fastp at Q25, ran MiXCR for clone calling and kept in-frame beta chains. Each entry merges the rows of one CDR3 protein and shows their most common DNA and genes. This sample holds 650,000 to 700,000 distinct CDR3 sequences; 17% were observed only once. Roughly a sixth of the sample is held by the ten biggest clonotypes. The sample consisted of blood. Every receptor here comes from a man aged 50-60 years with Graves' hyperthyroidism.

This clonotype was counted many times. The rearrangement joins TRBV7-9 to TRBJ1-2, with 9 bases matching TRBD1. V gave up 5 bases and J gave up 4 bases; unmatched junction bases: 20. This CDR3 comprises 19 residues. Germline CDR1 is SEHNR and CDR2 is FQNEAQ (reference sequence). The CDR3 loop is CASSSSVWDRARRGYGYTF. The CDR3, as DNA: TGTGCCAGCAGCAGTTCCGTTTGGGACAGGGCGCGACGGGGCTATGGCTACACCTTC.

Remarks on this clonotype: With a much larger clone just one base away, this may be a read error. The chain is built from TRBV24-1 and TRBJ2-1; D possibly corresponds to TRBD1 (5 bases). V lost 0 bases, J lost 8 bases, and 7 bases lay in between. The CDR3 length is 13 residues. Germline V lookup: CDR1 KGHDR, CDR2 SFDVKD. The CDR3 reads CATSDLLTDEQFF. The CDR3 DNA reads TGTGCCACCAGTGATTTGCTGACAGATGAGCAGTTCTTC.

This clonotype appeared many times. The V call is TRBV28, the J call TRBJ2-2, with D possibly matching TRBD2 (7 bases). CDR1 MDHEN and CDR2 SYDVKM come from the germline V gene. This CDR3 has 17 residues. The V end lost 3 bases, the J end lost 5 bases, and 19 bases lay between the germline ends. This CDR3 is CASSFGGHWGGTGELFF. CDR3 nucleotides: TGTGCCAGCAGTTTTGGGGGCCACTGGGGAGGGACCGGGGAGCTGTTTTTT.

The table lists this clonotype with many counts. V usage is TRBV11-2 and J usage is TRBJ2-7; D not resolved. The V gene's germline CDR1 is SGHAT and CDR2 FQNNGV. Trimming removed 0 bases from V and 7 bases from J, with 10 bases in between. There are 13 residues in the CDR3. The CDR3 protein is CASSLERAWEQYF. The DNA of the CDR3 is TGTGCCAGCAGCTTAGAAAGAGCGTGGGAGCAGTACTTC.

This clonotype was observed at least ten times. The CDR3 DNA follows: TGTGCCACCAACAGGGACAGCACAGATACGCAGTATTTT. Translation: CATNRDSTDTQYF. The chain carries TRBV24-1 and TRBJ2-3; tentatively, D is TRBD1 (6 bases). Trimming pared 8 bases from V and 0 bases from J, leaving 8 bases between. The CDR3 is made up of 13 amino acids. Germline V gene sequence: CDR1 KGHDR, CDR2 SFDVKD.